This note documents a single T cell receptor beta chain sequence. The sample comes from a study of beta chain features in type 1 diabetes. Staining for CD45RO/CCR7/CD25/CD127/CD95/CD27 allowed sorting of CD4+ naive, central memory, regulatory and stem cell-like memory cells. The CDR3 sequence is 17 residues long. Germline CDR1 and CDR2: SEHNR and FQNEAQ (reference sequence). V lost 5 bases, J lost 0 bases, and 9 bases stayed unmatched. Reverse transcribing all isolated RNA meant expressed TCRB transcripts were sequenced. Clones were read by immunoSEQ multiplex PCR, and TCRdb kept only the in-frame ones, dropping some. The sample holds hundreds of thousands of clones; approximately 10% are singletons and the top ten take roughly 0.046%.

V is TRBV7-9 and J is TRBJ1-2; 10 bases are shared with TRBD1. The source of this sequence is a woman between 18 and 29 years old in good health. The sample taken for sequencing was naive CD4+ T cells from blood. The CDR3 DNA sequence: TGTGCCAGCAGCAAACGGGACAGGGGAAAGCCTAACTATGGCTACACCTTC. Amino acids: CASSKRDRGKPNYGYTF. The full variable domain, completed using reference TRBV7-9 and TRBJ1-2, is DTGVSQNPRHKITKRGQNVTFRCDPISEHNRLYWYRQTLGQGPEFLTYFQNEAQLEKSRLLSDRFSAERPKGSFSTLEIQRTEQGDSAMYLCASSKRDRGKPNYGYTFGSGTRLTVV.